The rows below give T cell receptor beta chains drawn from one sample of a study of blood T cells in healthy people across ages. TCRdb re-called the 5' RACE reads with MiXCR, one entry per CDR3 protein. Of 600,000 to 800,000 distinct CDR3 sequences listed, around a fifth are singletons. Specimen: blood. The source of these receptors is a man between 65 and 80 years old in good health. CDR3s include the opening cysteine and the closing phenylalanine or tryptophan. The D gene is left open where the match is weak. Not all rows give a size; the values are once, few, many and, for expanded clones, a class.

>-|TRBJ1-6|TRBV20-1|-
TGCAGTGCTAGAGATGGGGGACTGAGTGCTGGTTCACCCCTCCACTTT
CSARDGGLSAGSPLHF
>-|TRBJ2-1|TRBV11-3|-
TGTGCCAGCAGCTTAACAGGAGGCCTCAACAATGAGCAGTTCTTC
CASSLTGGLNNEQFF
>-|TRBJ2-1|TRBV18|-
TGTGCCAGCTCACCTGGCCTATCGGGTGAGCAGTTCTTC
CASSPGLSGEQFF
>few|TRBJ2-6|TRBV2|TRBD1
TGTGCCAGCAGTGGACAGGGGGCGGCTGGGGCCAACGTCCTGACTTTC
CASSGQGAAGANVLTF
>-|TRBJ2-1|TRBV5-1|TRBD2
TGCGCCAGCAGCCTAGCGGGAGTTTCTAATGAGCAGTTCTTC
CASSLAGVSNEQFF
>-|TRBJ2-4|TRBV11-3|-
TGTGCCAGCAGCTTAGATCCCCAGCAAAACATTCAGTACTTC
CASSLDPQQNIQYF
>-|TRBJ2-3|TRBV7-2|TRBD1
TGTGCCAGCAGCACCGGGACAGGGGGCCATAGACCGTGGACAGATACGCAGTATTTT
CASSTGTGGHRPWTDTQYF
>few|TRBJ2-2|TRBV5-1|-
TGCGCCAGCAGCTCCGCACCAGGGGGGAAAACCGGGGAGCTGTTTTTT
CASSSAPGGKTGELFF
>-|TRBJ2-1|TRBV20-1|TRBD2
TGCAGTGCTAGGACTAGCGAGTACGATGAGCAGTTCTTC
CSARTSEYDEQFF
>once|TRBJ1-2|TRBV18|-
TGTGCCAGCTCACCGACTCGACAGGAAACTAACTATGGCTACACCTTC
CASSPTRQETNYGYTF
>-|TRBJ2-7|TRBV12-3/TRBV12-4|-
TGTGCCAGCACTGTGGCTGGCTTGCCGGGAGCCGAGCAGTACTTC
CASTVAGLPGAEQYF
>few|TRBJ1-4|TRBV12-3/TRBV12-4|-
TGTGCCAGCAGCGACTTGGCAGAGACTAATGAAAAACTGTTTTTT
CASSDLAETNEKLFF
>-|TRBJ2-2|TRBV20-1|-
TGCAGTGCTAGAGCGGGACCGGACACCGGGGAGCTGTTTTTT
CSARAGPDTGELFF
>-|TRBJ2-3|TRBV3-1|-
TGTGCCAGCAGCCAAGTGATTAGCGGAAACACAGATACGCAGTATTTT
CASSQVISGNTDTQYF
>many|TRBJ2-5|TRBV5-1|-
TGCGCCAGCAGCTTGGAAAGGGTTAGTCGAGAGACCCAGTACTTC
CASSLERVSRETQYF
>few|TRBJ2-1|TRBV6-4|TRBD2
TGTGCCAGCAGCCCCGGACTAGCCCTTCATGAGCAGTTCTTC
CASSPGLALHEQFF
>-|TRBJ2-5|TRBV28|-
TGTGCCAGCAGTTGGAGGGGGGTGGAGACCCAGTACTTC
CASSWRGVETQYF
>-|TRBJ1-4|TRBV15|TRBD1
TGTGCCACCAGCAGTCTTCGGACAGGTGCTGACAAACTGTTTTTT
CATSSLRTGADKLFF